This entry describes one T cell receptor beta chain. What it binds is not known. The sample belongs to a study of PD-1 blockade in classical Hodgkin lymphoma. Regarding the study as a whole: Newly diagnosed and completely responding patients shared comparable baseline diversity. By C4D1, diversity of CD4+ TCRs had risen significantly, whereas that of CD8+ TCRs had not. Initiation of nivolumab under 1 year after ASCT led to exclusion of patients.

Measured with immunoSEQ multiplex PCR; TCRdb has only the in-frame clones, and not every one. The repertoire includes 25,000 to 30,000 clones, under 80% of them detected once, and approximately 0.52% sits in the top ten. Time point of the sample: cycle 4 day 1 (C4D1), after 5 to 7 weeks of nivolumab. Each and every patient relapsed after autologous stem cell transplantation, and patients got differing brentuximab vedotin exposure. Researchers used magnetic negative selection to pull out pure CD4+ T cells from thawed PBMCs. Responses achieved at best were complete response, partial response or progressive disease. This TCR was recovered from a human donor with classical Hodgkin lymphoma. The material sequenced was CD4+ T cells from blood, taken before the fourth cycle of nivolumab.

In DNA form, the CDR3 reads TGTGCCAGCAGCCACCGGGCCCTAGCCCGGCAGTACTTC. Translating it yields CASSHRALARQYF. This chain uses TRBV5-8 with TRBJ2-7; D is possibly TRBD2 (5 bases). V lost 4 bases and J lost 9, with 17 bases in between. The V gene's germline CDR1 is SGHTS and CDR2 YDEGEE. The CDR3 sequence is 13 residues long.